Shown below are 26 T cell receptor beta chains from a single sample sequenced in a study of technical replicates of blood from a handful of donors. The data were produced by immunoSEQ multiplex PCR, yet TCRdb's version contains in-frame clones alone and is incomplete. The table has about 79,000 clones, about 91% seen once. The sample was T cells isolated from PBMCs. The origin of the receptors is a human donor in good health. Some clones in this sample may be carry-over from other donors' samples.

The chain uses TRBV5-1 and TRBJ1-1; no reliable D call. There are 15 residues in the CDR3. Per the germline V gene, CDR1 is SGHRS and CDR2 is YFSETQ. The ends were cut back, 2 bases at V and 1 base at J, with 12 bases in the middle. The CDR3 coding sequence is TGCGCCAGCAGCTTTATTCAGGCTTCGAACACTGAAGCTTTCTTT. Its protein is CASSFIQASNTEAFF. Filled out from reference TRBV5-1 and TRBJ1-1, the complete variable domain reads KAGVTQTPRYLIKTRGQQVTLSCSPISGHRSVSWYQQTPGQGLQFLFEYFSETQRNKGNFPGRFSGRQFSNSRSEMNVSTLELGDSALYLCASSFIQASNTEAFFGQGTRLTVV.

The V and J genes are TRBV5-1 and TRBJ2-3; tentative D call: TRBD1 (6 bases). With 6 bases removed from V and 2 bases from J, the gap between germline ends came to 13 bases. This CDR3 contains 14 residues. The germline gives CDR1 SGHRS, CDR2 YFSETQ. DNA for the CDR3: TGCGCCAGCACCCTAGGGGGATTCACAGATACGCAGTATTTT. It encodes CASTLGGFTDTQYF.

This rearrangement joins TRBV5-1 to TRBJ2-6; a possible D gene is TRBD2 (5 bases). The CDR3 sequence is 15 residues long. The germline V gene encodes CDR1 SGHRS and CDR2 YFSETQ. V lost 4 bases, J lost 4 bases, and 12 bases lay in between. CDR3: CASSPEGSGANVLTF. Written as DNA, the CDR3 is TGCGCCAGCAGCCCTGAGGGATCCGGGGCCAACGTCCTGACTTTC. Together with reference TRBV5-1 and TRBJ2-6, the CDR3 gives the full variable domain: KAGVTQTPRYLIKTRGQQVTLSCSPISGHRSVSWYQQTPGQGLQFLFEYFSETQRNKGNFPGRFSGRQFSNSRSEMNVSTLELGDSALYLCASSPEGSGANVLTFGAGSRLTVL.

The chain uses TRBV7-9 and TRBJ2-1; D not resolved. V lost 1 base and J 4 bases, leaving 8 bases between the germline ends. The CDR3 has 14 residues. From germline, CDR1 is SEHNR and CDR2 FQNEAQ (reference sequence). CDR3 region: CASSLVVEYNEQFF. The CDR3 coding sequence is TGTGCCAGCAGCTTAGTTGTAGAGTACAATGAGCAGTTCTTC.

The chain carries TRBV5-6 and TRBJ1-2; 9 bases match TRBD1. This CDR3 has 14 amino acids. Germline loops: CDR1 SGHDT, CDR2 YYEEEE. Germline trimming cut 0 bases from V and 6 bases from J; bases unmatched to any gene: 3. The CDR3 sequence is CASSLDTGGHGYTF. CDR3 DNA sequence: TGTGCCAGCAGCTTGGATACAGGGGGCCATGGCTACACCTTC.

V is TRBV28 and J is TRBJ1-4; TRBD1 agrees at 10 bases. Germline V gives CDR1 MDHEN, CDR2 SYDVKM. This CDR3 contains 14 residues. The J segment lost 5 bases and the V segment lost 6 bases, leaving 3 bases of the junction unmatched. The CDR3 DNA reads TGTGCCAGCAGCGGACAGGGGGTGAATGAAAAACTGTTTTTT. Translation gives CASSGQGVNEKLFF.

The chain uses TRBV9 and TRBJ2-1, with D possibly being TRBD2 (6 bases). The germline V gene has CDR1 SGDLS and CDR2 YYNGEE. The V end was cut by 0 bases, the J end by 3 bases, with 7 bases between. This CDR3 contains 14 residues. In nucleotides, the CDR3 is TGTGCCAGCAGCGTAGCGGGGGTCTACAATGAGCAGTTCTTC. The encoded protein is CASSVAGVYNEQFF.

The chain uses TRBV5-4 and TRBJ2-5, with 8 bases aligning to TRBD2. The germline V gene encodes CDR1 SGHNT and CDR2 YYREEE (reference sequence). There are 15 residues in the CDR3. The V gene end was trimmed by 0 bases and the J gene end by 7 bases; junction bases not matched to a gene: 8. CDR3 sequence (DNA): TGTGCCAGCAGCTTGGATTCAGCGGGAGCGGGGACCCAGTACTTC. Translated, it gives CASSLDSAGAGTQYF.

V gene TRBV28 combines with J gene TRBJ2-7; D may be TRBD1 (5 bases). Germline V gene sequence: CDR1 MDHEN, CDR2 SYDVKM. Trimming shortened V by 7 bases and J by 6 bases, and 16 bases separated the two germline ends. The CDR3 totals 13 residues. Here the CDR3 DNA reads TGTGCCAGCACCCCGCCAGGGATGGCCGAGCAGTACTTC. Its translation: CASTPPGMAEQYF.

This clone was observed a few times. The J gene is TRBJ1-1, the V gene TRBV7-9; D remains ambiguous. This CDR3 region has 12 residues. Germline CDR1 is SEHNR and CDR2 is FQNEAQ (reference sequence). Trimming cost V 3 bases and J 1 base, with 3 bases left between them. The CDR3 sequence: CASSFQNTEAFF. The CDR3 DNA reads TGTGCCAGCAGCTTCCAGAACACTGAAGCTTTCTTT.

The CDR3 is CASSQGQYSNQPQHF. The CDR3, as DNA: TGCGCCAGCAGCCAAGGACAGTATAGCAATCAGCCCCAGCATTTT. The genes are TRBV4-3 and TRBJ1-5, with D possibly TRBD1 on 5 matching bases. Germline CDR1 reads LGHNA; CDR2 reads YSLEER. The germline V and J ends were trimmed by 1 base and 0 bases, with 7 bases remaining between them. The CDR3 extends over 15 amino acids.

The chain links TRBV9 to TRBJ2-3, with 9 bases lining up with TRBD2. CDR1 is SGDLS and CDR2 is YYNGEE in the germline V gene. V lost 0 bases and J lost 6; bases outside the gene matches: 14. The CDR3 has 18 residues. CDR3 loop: CASSVEGGRAPRADTQYF. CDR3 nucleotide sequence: TGTGCCAGCAGCGTAGAGGGCGGGAGGGCCCCCCGGGCCGATACGCAGTATTTT.

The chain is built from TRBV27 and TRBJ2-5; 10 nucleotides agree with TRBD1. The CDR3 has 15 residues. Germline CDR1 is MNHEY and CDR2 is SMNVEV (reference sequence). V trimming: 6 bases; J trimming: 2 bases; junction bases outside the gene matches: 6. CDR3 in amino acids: CASSQLGQGQETQYF. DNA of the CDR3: TGTGCCAGCAGCCAGTTGGGACAGGGGCAAGAGACCCAGTACTTC.

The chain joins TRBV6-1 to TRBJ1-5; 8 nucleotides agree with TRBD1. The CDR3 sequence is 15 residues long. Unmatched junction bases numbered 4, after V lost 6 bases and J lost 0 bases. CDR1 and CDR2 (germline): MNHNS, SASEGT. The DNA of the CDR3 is TGTGCCAGCAGCAAACAGGGGGTTAGCAATCAGCCCCAGCATTTT. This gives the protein CASSKQGVSNQPQHF.

Here the CDR3 DNA reads TGTGCCAGCAGCCAAACGGGACTAGCGGGAGCCTACGAGCAGTACTTC. Translating gives CASSQTGLAGAYEQYF. The chain is built from TRBV14 and TRBJ2-7, with TRBD2 matching over 14 bases. The CDR3 has 16 residues. The V gene end was trimmed by 2 bases and the J gene end by 2 bases; junction bases not matched to a gene: 2. Germline loops: CDR1 SGHDN, CDR2 FVKESK.

In nucleotides, the CDR3 is TGTGCCAGCAGTTATATTACTACCACGAACACCGGGGAGCTGTTTTTT. This codes for CASSYITTTNTGELFF. This rearrangement joins TRBV6-5 to TRBJ2-2; D is undetermined. From germline, CDR1 is MNHEY and CDR2 SVGAGI. V gave up 3 bases and J gave up 0 bases, with 11 bases separating them. The CDR3 covers 16 residues.

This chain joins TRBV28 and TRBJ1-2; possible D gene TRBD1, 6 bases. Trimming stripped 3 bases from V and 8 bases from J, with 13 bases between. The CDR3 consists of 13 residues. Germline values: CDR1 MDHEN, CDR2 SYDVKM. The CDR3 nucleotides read TGTGCCAGCAGTTTGACAGGCCTGCCCGGCTACACCTTC. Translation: CASSLTGLPGYTF.

The CDR3 region has the DNA TGTGCCAGCAGCTATATACAGGGGGCCCTTAGCAATCAGCCCCAGCATTTT. Amino acid sequence: CASSYIQGALSNQPQHF. The chain is built from TRBV7-8 and TRBJ1-5, with TRBD1 identical over 9 bases. J was trimmed by 0 bases and V by 4 bases; bases with no gene match: 7. The CDR3 runs 17 residues. The germline V gene has CDR1 SGHVS and CDR2 FQNEAQ.

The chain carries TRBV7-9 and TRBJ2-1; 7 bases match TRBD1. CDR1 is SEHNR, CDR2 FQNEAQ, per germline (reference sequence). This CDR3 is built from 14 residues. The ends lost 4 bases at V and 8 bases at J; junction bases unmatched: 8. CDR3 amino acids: CASSSDREVDEQFF. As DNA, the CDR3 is TGTGCCAGCAGCTCAGACAGGGAAGTTGATGAGCAGTTCTTC.

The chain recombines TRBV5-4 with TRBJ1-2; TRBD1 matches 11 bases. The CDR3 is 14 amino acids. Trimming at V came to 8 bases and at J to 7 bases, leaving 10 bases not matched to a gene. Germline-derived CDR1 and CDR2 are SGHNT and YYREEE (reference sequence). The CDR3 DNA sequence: TGTGCCAGTCAGGACAGGGGGCAAATTGGTGGCTACACCTTC. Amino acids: CASQDRGQIGGYTF.

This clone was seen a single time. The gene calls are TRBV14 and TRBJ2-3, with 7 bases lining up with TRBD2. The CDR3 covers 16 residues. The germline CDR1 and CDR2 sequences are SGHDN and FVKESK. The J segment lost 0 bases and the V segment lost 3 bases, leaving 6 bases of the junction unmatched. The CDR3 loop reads CASSHHGGGSTDTQYF. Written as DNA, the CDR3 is TGTGCCAGCAGCCACCACGGGGGAGGGAGCACAGATACGCAGTATTTT. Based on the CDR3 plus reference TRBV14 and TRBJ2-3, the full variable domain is EAGVTQFPSHSVIEKGQTVTLRCDPISGHDNLYWYRRVMGKEIKFLLHFVKESKQDESGMPNNRFLAERTGGTYSTLKVQPAELEDSGVYFCASSHHGGGSTDTQYFGPGTRLTVL.

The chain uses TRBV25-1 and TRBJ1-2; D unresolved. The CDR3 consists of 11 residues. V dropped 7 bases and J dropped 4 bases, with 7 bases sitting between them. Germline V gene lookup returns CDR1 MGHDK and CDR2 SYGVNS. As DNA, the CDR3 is TGTGCCAGCATGGCATTCTATGGCTACACCTTC. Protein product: CASMAFYGYTF.

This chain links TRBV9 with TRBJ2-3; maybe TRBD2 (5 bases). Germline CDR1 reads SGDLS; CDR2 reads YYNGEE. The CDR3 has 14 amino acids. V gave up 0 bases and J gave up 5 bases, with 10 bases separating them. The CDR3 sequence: CASSVGGLGDTQYF. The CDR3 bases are TGTGCCAGCAGCGTAGGAGGGCTGGGAGATACGCAGTATTTT.

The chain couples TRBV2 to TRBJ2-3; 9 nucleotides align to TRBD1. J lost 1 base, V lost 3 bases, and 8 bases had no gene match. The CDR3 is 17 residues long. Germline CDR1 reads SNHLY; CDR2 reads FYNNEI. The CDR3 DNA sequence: TGTGCCAGCAGTGACCATTACTGGGACAGGGGCACAGATACGCAGTATTTT. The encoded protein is CASSDHYWDRGTDTQYF.

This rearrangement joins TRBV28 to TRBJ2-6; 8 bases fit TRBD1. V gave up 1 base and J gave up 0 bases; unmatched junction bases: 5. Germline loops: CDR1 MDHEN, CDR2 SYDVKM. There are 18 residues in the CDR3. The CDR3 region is CASSLFTGGHSGANVLTF. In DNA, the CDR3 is TGTGCCAGCAGTTTATTTACAGGGGGACACTCTGGGGCCAACGTCCTGACTTTC.

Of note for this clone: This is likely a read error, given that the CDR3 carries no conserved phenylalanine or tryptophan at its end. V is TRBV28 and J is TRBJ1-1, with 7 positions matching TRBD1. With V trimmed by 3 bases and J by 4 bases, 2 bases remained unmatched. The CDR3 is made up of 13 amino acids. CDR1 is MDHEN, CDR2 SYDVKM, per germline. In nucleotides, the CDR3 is TGTGCCAGCAGTTTGGGGACAGCCACTGAAGCTTTCCTT. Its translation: CASSLGTATEAFL.